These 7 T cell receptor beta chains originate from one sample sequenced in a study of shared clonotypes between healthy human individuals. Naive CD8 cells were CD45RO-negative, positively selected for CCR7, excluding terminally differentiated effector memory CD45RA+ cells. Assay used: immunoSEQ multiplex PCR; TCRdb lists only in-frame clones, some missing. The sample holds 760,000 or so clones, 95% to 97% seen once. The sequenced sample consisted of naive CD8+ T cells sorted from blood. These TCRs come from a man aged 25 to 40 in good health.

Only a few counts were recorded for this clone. The CDR3 nucleotides read TGCGCCAGCAGCCAAGTTAGCGGAGCTTCCTACGAGCAGTACTTC. Its protein is CASSQVSGASYEQYF. The chain couples TRBV4-1 to TRBJ2-7; D might be TRBD2 (6 bases). Deletions cut 1 base from V and 1 base from J, with 11 bases between. The CDR3 has 15 residues. Germline assignment: CDR1 MGHRA and CDR2 YSYEKL.

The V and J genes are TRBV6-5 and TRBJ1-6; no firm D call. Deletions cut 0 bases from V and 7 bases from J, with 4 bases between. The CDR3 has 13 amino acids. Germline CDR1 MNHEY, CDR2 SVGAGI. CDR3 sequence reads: CASSYSGNSPLHF. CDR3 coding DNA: TGTGCCAGCAGTTACTCGGGGAATTCACCCCTCCACTTT.

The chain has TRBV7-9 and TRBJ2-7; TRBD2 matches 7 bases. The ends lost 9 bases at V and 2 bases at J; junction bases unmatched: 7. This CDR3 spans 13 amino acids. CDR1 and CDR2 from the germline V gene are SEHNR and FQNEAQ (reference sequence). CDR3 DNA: TGTGCCAGTAGGGCGGGAGAGGCCTACGAGCAGTACTTC. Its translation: CASRAGEAYEQYF.

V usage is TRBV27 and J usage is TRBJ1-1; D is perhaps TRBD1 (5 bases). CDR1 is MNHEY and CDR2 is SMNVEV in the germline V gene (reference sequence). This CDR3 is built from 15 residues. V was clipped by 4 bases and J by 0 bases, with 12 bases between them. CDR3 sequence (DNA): TGTGCCAGCAGTTCGAGACTGGGACTGAACACTGAAGCTTTCTTT. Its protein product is CASSSRLGLNTEAFF.

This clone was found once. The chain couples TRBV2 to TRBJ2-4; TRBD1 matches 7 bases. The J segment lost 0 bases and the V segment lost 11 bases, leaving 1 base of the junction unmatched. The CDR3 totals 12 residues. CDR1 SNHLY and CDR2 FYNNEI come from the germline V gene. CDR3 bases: TGTGCCTGGGACAGAGCCAAAAACATTCAGTACTTC. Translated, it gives CAWDRAKNIQYF. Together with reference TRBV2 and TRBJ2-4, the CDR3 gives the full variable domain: EPEVTQTPSHQVTQMGQEVILRCVPISNHLYFYWYRQILGQKVEFLVSFYNNEISEKSEIFDDQFSVERPDGSNFTLKIRSTKLEDSAMYFCAWDRAKNIQYFGAGTRLSVL.

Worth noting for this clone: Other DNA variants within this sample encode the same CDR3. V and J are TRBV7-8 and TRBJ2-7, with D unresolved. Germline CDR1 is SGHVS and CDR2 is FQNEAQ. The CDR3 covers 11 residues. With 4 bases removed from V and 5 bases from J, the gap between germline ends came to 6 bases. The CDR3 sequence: CASSSGDEQYF. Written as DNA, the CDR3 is TGTGCCAGCAGCTCTGGGGACGAGCAGTACTTC.

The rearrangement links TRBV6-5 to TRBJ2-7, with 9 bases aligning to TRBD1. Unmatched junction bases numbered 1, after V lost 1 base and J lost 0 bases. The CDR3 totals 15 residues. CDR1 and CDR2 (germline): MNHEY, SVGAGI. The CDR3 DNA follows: TGTGCCAGCAGTTACTGGGACAGGGACTCCTACGAGCAGTACTTC. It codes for CASSYWDRDSYEQYF.